Each of the 29 T cell receptor beta chains below was sequenced from the same sample in a study of control samples from healthy donors and cancer patients. Sequenced by immunoSEQ multiplex PCR; TCRdb stores in-frame clones only, minus some. The table has 170,000 or so clones, 90% seen once; the top ten hold approximately 1.5%. Sequenced sample: blood. The receptors were gathered from a woman in her forties or fifties in good health.

The V gene is TRBV7-3, the J gene TRBJ2-3; 7 bases fit TRBD2. The CDR3 has 14 residues. Unmatched junction bases numbered 3, after V lost 3 bases and J lost 3 bases. Per germline, CDR1 SGHTA and CDR2 FQGTGA. The CDR3 nucleotides read TGTGCCAGCAGCTTGGCCGGGAGGACAGATACGCAGTATTTT. It translates to CASSLAGRTDTQYF.

This clone has more than one count but fewer than ten. The chain links TRBV4-3 to TRBJ2-5; a possible D gene is TRBD1 (5 bases). The germline V gene encodes CDR1 LGHNA and CDR2 YSLEER. The CDR3 is made up of 14 amino acids. V lost 2 bases to trimming and J lost 7 bases, with 14 bases between them. The CDR3 reads CASSQRTDQGTQYF. CDR3 DNA sequence: TGCGCCAGCAGCCAACGGACGGACCAGGGGACCCAGTACTTC.

The chain carries TRBV19 and TRBJ1-3, with D tentatively TRBD1 (5 bases). This CDR3 region has 17 residues. Per the germline V gene, CDR1 is LNHDA and CDR2 is SQIVND (reference sequence). Trimming shortened V by 6 bases and J by 0 bases, and 18 bases separated the two germline ends. The CDR3 spells CASSTHSSTVSGNTIYF. CDR3 DNA: TGTGCCAGTAGCACACACTCGTCGACAGTCTCTGGAAACACCATATATTTT.

The J gene is TRBJ1-2, the V gene TRBV28; no clear D gene. Germline V lookup: CDR1 MDHEN, CDR2 SYDVKM. The CDR3 totals 13 residues. Deletions cut 2 bases from V and 8 bases from J, with 12 bases between. Here the CDR3 reads CASSLVYPRGYTF. CDR3 coding DNA: TGTGCCAGCAGTTTAGTGTATCCGCGGGGCTACACCTTC.

This clone has just a few counts. The chain is built from TRBV5-4 and TRBJ1-6; the D gene is possibly TRBD1 (5 bases). Germline assignment: CDR1 SGHNT and CDR2 YYREEE (reference sequence). The CDR3 totals 14 residues. V lost 2 bases, J lost 5 bases, and 8 bases lay in between. The CDR3 region is CASSFRGDNSPLHF. CDR3 in DNA: TGTGCCAGCAGCTTTAGAGGGGATAATTCACCCCTCCACTTT.

The rearrangement uses TRBV2 and TRBJ2-2; D gene ambiguous. The V end lost 4 bases, the J end lost 0 bases, and 6 bases lay between the germline ends. The CDR3 has 14 residues. Germline V lookup: CDR1 SNHLY, CDR2 FYNNEI. In DNA form, the CDR3 reads TGTGCCAGCAGTGGTTCAGCGAACACCGGGGAGCTGTTTTTT. Protein product: CASSGSANTGELFF.

CDR3 DNA: TGCGCCAGCAGCTTAACAGGGGCTAACACAGATACGCAGTATTTT. It codes for CASSLTGANTDTQYF. The genes are TRBV5-1 and TRBJ2-3; the match to TRBD1 covers 7 bases. The V and J ends lost 2 bases and 2 bases, in that order; junction bases with no gene match: 5. The germline gives CDR1 SGHRS, CDR2 YFSETQ. This CDR3 is built from 15 residues.

The V and J genes are TRBV27 and TRBJ2-1, with unresolved D. The V gene's germline CDR1 is MNHEY and CDR2 SMNVEV (reference sequence). The CDR3 has 13 residues. Trimming shortened V by 6 bases and J by 7 bases, and 13 bases separated the two germline ends. The CDR3 coding sequence is TGTGCCAGCAGGCCTTCGGCGAGTAATGAGCAGTTCTTC. Its protein is CASRPSASNEQFF.

V usage is TRBV30 and J usage is TRBJ1-4; tentatively, D is TRBD1 (5 bases). Germline V CDR1 and CDR2: GTSNPN, SVGIG (reference sequence). The V end lost 0 bases, the J end lost 3 bases, and 11 bases lay between the germline ends. CDR3 length equals 15 residues. CDR3 bases: TGTGCCTGGAGTGTCGAAAGGGGCCCTAATGAAAAACTGTTTTTT. Its translation: CAWSVERGPNEKLFF.

The chain has TRBV5-1 and TRBJ2-1, with unresolved D. CDR3 length: 13 amino acids. CDR1 is SGHRS and CDR2 is YFSETQ in the germline V gene. V was clipped by 0 bases and J by 0 bases, with 1 base between them. Here the CDR3 DNA reads TGCGCCAGCAGCTTGGTCTCCTACAATGAGCAGTTCTTC. Translating gives CASSLVSYNEQFF.

The chain has TRBV19 and TRBJ2-3; 7 bases line up with TRBD2. The V gene end was trimmed by 6 bases and the J gene end by 10 bases; junction bases not matched to a gene: 13. CDR3 length: 14 amino acids. Germline CDR1 and CDR2: LNHDA and SQIVND (reference sequence). CDR3 sequence reads: CASSRNAGDSAQYF. Written as DNA, the CDR3 is TGTGCCAGTAGCCGCAATGCGGGAGACTCGGCGCAGTATTTT.

In its sample, this clone was seen once. The CDR3 sequence: CASSVHREPTGANVLTF. The CDR3 DNA follows: TGTGCCAGCAGCGTCCACAGGGAACCCACTGGGGCCAACGTCCTGACTTTC. The genes are TRBV9 and TRBJ2-6; D perhaps matches TRBD1 (6 bases). Germline V gene sequence: CDR1 SGDLS, CDR2 YYNGEE. This CDR3 has 17 amino acids. The ends were cut back, 2 bases at V and 2 bases at J, with 14 bases in the middle.

J is TRBJ2-5 and V is TRBV27; D is unclear. This CDR3 is 15 amino acids long. Germline V gives CDR1 MNHEY, CDR2 SMNVEV (reference sequence). V was shortened by 5 bases and J by 1 base, with 14 bases between the two germline ends. CDR3 sequence (DNA): TGTGCCAGCAGTCCACACCTGGCGGCCCAAGAGACCCAGTACTTC. The encoded protein is CASSPHLAAQETQYF.

This sequence joins TRBV7-9 and TRBJ2-3; D is ambiguous. Germline CDR1 and CDR2: SEHNR and FQNEAQ (reference sequence). This CDR3 has 13 amino acids. V was clipped by 3 bases and J by 5 bases, with 9 bases between them. The CDR3 sequence: CASSFVSGDTQYF. For the CDR3, the DNA is TGTGCCAGCAGCTTTGTATCGGGAGATACGCAGTATTTT.

V usage is TRBV19 and J usage is TRBJ1-4; D unresolved. The length of the CDR3 is 15 residues. Germline values: CDR1 LNHDA, CDR2 SQIVND (reference sequence). The V end lost 5 bases, the J end lost 4 bases, and 14 bases lay between the germline ends. The CDR3 sequence is CASSFTLGVNEKLFF. As DNA, the CDR3 is TGTGCCAGTAGTTTCACCCTCGGAGTTAATGAAAAACTGTTTTTT.

V is TRBV24-1 and J is TRBJ1-5; no clear D. V shed 2 bases and J shed 0 bases, with 7 bases lying between them. Germline values: CDR1 KGHDR, CDR2 SFDVKD. This CDR3 contains 15 residues. The CDR3 DNA reads as TGTGCCACCAGTGATTCCTCATATAGCAATCAGCCCCAGCATTTT. The encoded protein is CATSDSSYSNQPQHF.

The chain has TRBV19 and TRBJ1-1; D is unclear. With 7 bases removed from V and 0 bases from J, the gap between germline ends came to 9 bases. Per germline, CDR1 LNHDA and CDR2 SQIVND (reference sequence). The CDR3 loop spans 13 amino acids. This CDR3 reads CASTFSLNTEAFF. DNA of the CDR3: TGTGCCAGTACTTTTAGCCTGAACACTGAAGCTTTCTTT.

This clone was seen repeatedly, ten times or more. The chain employs TRBV12-3 or TRBV12-4 and TRBJ2-7; D may be TRBD1 (6 bases). The length of the CDR3 is 13 residues. V lost 3 bases and J 2 bases, leaving 8 bases between the germline ends. CDR3 region: CASSFGTTYEQYF. The CDR3 DNA is TGTGCCAGCAGTTTCGGGACAACCTACGAGCAGTACTTC.

This chain uses TRBV4-3 with TRBJ2-7; tentatively, D is TRBD2 (7 bases). Per germline, CDR1 LGHNA and CDR2 YSLEER. This CDR3 contains 16 residues. V lost 0 bases, J lost 2 bases, and 14 bases lay in between. This chain's CDR3 is CASSQEGRAGAYEQYF. The CDR3 coding sequence is TGCGCCAGCAGCCAAGAAGGGAGGGCAGGGGCCTACGAGCAGTACTTC.

This clone was detected only a few times. CDR3 in amino acids: CASSQDDRAGQFF. The DNA of the CDR3 is TGTGCCAGCAGCCAAGATGACAGGGCCGGGCAGTTCTTC. The chain carries TRBV3-1 (or the pseudogene TRBV3-2) and TRBJ2-1, with 7 bases that match TRBD1. The V gene end was trimmed by 0 bases and the J gene end by 12 bases; junction bases not matched to a gene: 5. The germline CDR1 and CDR2 sequences are LGHDT and YNNKEL (reference sequence). The CDR3 loop spans 13 amino acids.

The chain has TRBV19 and TRBJ1-1, with D tentatively TRBD1 (6 bases). Trimming took off 4 bases at V and 7 bases at J, with 10 bases between the two ends. The CDR3 contains 12 residues. CDR1 and CDR2 (germline): LNHDA, SQIVND (reference sequence). This chain's CDR3 is CASSTQGDEAFF. CDR3 nucleotides: TGTGCCAGTAGTACACAGGGTGATGAAGCTTTCTTT.

J is TRBJ1-2 and V is TRBV29-1, with 7 bases that match TRBD1. There are 14 residues in the CDR3. Germline V gives CDR1 SQVTM, CDR2 ANQGSEA. With 4 bases clipped from V and 6 bases from J, the junction kept 11 bases outside the gene matches. CDR3 sequence reads: CSVAPRQGQNGYTF. The CDR3 DNA sequence: TGCAGCGTTGCCCCCCGACAGGGTCAAAATGGCTACACCTTC.

The chain has TRBV9 and TRBJ1-5; weak D call: TRBD1 (6 bases). Per germline, CDR1 SGDLS and CDR2 YYNGEE. The CDR3 is made up of 17 amino acids. Trimming stripped 3 bases from V and 0 bases from J, with 16 bases between. CDR3 sequence: CASSADSRLYSNQPQHF. The DNA for the CDR3 is TGTGCCAGCAGCGCGGACAGTCGCCTTTATAGCAATCAGCCCCAGCATTTT.

This rearrangement joins TRBV10-3 to TRBJ1-2; the D gene is possibly TRBD1 (6 bases). The CDR3 loop spans 15 amino acids. Germline V gene data show CDR1 as ENHRY and CDR2 as SYGVKD. Between the trimmed V and J ends, which lost 3 bases and 5 bases, there was a span of 16 bases. The CDR3, as DNA: TGTGCCATCAGTGAATCGGGGGCTATGGGGTATGGCTACACCTTC. Its translation is CAISESGAMGYGYTF.

The chain is built from TRBV6-5 and TRBJ2-7; tentative D call: TRBD2 (6 bases). Trimming cost V 6 bases and J 7 bases, with 16 bases left between them. The V gene's germline CDR1 is MNHEY and CDR2 SVGAGI. This CDR3 is built from 13 residues. Here the CDR3 DNA reads TGTGCCAGCAGCAGGGAATCTGGGAGGGAGCAGTACTTC. Its translation is CASSRESGREQYF.

This rearrangement joins TRBV7-9 to TRBJ2-7; D not resolved. There are 13 residues in the CDR3. V lost 2 bases and J lost 2, with 7 bases in between. CDR1 and CDR2 (germline): SEHNR, FQNEAQ (reference sequence). For the CDR3, the DNA is TGTGCCAGCAGCTTACCAGGCGCCTACGAGCAGTACTTC. This codes for CASSLPGAYEQYF.

V usage is TRBV5-4 and J usage is TRBJ2-1; 9 positions match TRBD2. Germline trimming cut 0 bases from V and 7 bases from J; bases unmatched to any gene: 5. This CDR3 is built from 15 residues. Germline lookup yields CDR1 SGHNT and CDR2 YYREEE (reference sequence). The CDR3 protein is CASSLGGTSKNEQFF. As DNA, the CDR3 is TGTGCCAGCAGCTTGGGGGGGACTAGCAAGAATGAGCAGTTCTTC.

CDR3 bases: TGTGCCAGCAGCTTCCGGGACCCCGCAGGGGAGCTGTTTTTT. Its translation: CASSFRDPAGELFF. V and J are TRBV5-4 and TRBJ2-2; D tentatively reads TRBD1 or TRBD2 (5 bases each). CDR3 length: 14 residues. CDR1 is SGHNT, CDR2 YYREEE, per germline (reference sequence). V was trimmed by 2 bases and J by 8 bases, leaving 13 bases between them.

The chain employs TRBV10-2 and TRBJ1-5; a weak D match, TRBD1 (6 bases). V dropped 5 bases and J dropped 4 bases, with 9 bases sitting between them. The CDR3 contains 13 residues. Germline V lookup: CDR1 WSHSY, CDR2 SAAADI. CDR3 coding DNA: TGCGCCAGCAGTTTACAGGGAAATCAGCCCCAGCATTTT. Translated, it gives CASSLQGNQPQHF.